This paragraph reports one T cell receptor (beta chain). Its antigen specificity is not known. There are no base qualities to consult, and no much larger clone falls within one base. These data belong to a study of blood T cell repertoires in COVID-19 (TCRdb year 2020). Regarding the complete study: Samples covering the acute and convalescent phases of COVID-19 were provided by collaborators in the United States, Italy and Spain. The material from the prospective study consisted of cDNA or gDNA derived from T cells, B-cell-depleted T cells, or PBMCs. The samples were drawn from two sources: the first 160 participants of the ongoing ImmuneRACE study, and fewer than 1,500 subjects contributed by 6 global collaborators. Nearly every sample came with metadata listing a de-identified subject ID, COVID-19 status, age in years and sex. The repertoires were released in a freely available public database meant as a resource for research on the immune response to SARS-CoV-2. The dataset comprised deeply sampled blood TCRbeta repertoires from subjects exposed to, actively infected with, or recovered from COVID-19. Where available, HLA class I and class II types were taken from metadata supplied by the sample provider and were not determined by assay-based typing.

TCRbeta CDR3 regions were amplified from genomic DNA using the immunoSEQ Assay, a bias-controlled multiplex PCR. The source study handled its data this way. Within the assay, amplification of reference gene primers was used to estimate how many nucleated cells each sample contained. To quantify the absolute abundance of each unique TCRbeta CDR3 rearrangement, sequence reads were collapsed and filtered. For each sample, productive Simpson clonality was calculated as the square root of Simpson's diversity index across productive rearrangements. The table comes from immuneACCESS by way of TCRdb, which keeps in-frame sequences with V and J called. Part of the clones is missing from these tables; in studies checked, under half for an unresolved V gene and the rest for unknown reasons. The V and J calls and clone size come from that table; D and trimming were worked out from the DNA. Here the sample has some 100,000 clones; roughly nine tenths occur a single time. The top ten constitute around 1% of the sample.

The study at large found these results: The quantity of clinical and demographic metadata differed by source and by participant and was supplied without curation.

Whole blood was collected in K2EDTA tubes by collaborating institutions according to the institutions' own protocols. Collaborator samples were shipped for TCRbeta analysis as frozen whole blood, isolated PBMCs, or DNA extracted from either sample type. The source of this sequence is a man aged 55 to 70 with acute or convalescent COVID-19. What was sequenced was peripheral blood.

CDR3 region: CASLIGQGNYGYTF. The DNA reads TGTGCCAGCCTAATCGGACAGGGGAACTATGGCTACACCTTC. The rearranged chain carries TRBV2 and TRBJ1-2; 9 bases in the middle match TRBD1. CDR1 and CDR2 were assigned from the germline V gene as SNHLY and FYNNEI. There are 14 amino acids in the CDR3, from cysteine to phenylalanine inclusive. The kept DNA is CDR3 alone, 42 bases in frame from the first base. At the junction V is shortened by 8 bases and J by 2 bases; bases outside the gene matches: 6.